The sequence of this TCR beta chain was determined in a study of T cells in Graves' hyperthyroidism and ophthalmopathy. Looked up from germline, CDR1 is SNHLY and CDR2 is FYNNEI. The CDR3 runs to 8 residues. This clonotype was seen a few times. An end of the junction does not agree with germline; a read error may underlie this. RNA transcripts gave rise to amplified TCR beta CDR3 regions. Carried out on the TCR CDR3, a first-round RT-PCR used the HTBI primer set. TCRdb re-called the multiplex PCR reads through MiXCR, storing one row per CDR3 protein. Among over 90,000 distinct CDR3 sequences, less than 55% were seen once, and the ten largest hold about a quarter.

The sequence was obtained from a man aged 35-49 years with Graves' hyperthyroidism. This chain connects TRBV2 to TRBJ2-2; D not certain. The specimen sequenced was blood. CDR3 DNA: TGTGCCAGCAGTGAGATGGATTTT. The encoded protein is CASSEMDF.